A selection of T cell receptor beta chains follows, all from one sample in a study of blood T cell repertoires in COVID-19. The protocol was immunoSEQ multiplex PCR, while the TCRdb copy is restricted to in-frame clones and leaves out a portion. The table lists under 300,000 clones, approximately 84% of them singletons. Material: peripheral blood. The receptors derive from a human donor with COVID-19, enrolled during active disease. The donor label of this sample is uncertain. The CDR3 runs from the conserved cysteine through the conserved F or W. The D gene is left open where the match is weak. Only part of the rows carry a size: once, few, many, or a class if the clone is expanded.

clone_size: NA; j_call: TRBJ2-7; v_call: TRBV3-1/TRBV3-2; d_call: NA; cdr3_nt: TGTGCCAGCAGCCAAAGGGGGTCCCCCTACGAGCAGTACTTC; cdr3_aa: CASSQRGSPYEQYF
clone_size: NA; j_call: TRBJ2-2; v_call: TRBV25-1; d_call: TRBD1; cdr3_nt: TGTGCCACCACGGGGGGGACAGGGGACACCGGGGAGCTGTTTTTT; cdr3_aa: CATTGGTGDTGELFF
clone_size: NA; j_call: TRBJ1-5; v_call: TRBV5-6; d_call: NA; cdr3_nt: TGTGCCAGCACCTTATGGTCCTATAGCAATCAGCCCCAGCATTTT; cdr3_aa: CASTLWSYSNQPQHF
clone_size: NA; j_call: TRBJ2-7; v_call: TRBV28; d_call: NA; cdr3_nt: TGTGCCAGCAGTATAGCGGTTTCCTACGAGCAGTACTTC; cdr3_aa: CASSIAVSYEQYF
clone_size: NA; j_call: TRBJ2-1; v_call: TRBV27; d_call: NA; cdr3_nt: TGTGCCAGCAGTTCGATAAGCTGGAGCTCCTACAATGAGCAGTTCTTC; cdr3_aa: CASSSISWSSYNEQFF
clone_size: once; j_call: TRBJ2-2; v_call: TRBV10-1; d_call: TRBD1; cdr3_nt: TGCGCCAGCAGTGAGATAGGGGGCGGCTTGAACACCGGGGAGCTGTTTTTT; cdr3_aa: CASSEIGGGLNTGELFF
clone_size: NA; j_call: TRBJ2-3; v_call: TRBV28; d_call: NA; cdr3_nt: TGTGCCAGCAAGGGGACTCCAGTCGATACGCAGTATTTT; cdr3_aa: CASKGTPVDTQYF
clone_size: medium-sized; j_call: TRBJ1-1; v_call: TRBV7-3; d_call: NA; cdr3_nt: TGTGCCAGCAGCTTAACAGGGGGCACTGAAGCTTTCTTT; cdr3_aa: CASSLTGGTEAFF
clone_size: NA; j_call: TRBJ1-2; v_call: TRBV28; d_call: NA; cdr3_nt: TGTGCCAGCACCCCGAGTCAGGACTATGGCTACACCTTC; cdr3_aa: CASTPSQDYGYTF
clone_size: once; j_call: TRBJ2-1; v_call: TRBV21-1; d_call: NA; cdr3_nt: TGTGCCAGCAGCCCGCCCTCAGTTCTGCCCCCGGAGGAGCAGTTCTTC; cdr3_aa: CASSPPSVLPPEEQFF
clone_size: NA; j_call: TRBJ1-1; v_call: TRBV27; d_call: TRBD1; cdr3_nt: TGTGCCAGCAGGGGAACAGGGGGCGGAACTGAAGCTTTCTTT; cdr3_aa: CASRGTGGGTEAFF
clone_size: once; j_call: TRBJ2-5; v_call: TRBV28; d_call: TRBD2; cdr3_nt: TGTGCCAGCAGTTCCCTTGGCCCAACTAGCGTGCAAGAGACCCAGTACTTC; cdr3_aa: CASSSLGPTSVQETQYF
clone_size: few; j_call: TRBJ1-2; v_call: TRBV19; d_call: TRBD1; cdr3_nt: TGTGCCAGTAGTATGCTCGGACAGGGGAGGTACACCTTC; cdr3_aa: CASSMLGQGRYTF
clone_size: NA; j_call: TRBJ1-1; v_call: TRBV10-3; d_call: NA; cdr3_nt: TGTGCCATCAGTGATCTCGAGGACACTGAAGCTTTCTTT; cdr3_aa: CAISDLEDTEAFF
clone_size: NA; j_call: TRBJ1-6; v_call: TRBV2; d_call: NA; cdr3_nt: TGTGCCAGCAAGGGGGGGTCGTTAGGATCACCCCTCCACTTT; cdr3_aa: CASKGGSLGSPLHF
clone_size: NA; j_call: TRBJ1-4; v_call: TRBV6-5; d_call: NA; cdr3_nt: TGTGCCAGCAGTACCCGAGTTGCAACTAATGAAAAACTGTTTTTT; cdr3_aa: CASSTRVATNEKLFF
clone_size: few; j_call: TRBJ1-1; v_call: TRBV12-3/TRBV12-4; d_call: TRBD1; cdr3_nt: TGTGCCAGCACCTTATTACAGGGGGTTGAAGCTTTCTTT; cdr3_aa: CASTLLQGVEAFF
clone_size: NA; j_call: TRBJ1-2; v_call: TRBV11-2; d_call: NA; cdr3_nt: TGTGCCAGCAGCCCCGGCTATGGCTACACCTTC; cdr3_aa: CASSPGYGYTF
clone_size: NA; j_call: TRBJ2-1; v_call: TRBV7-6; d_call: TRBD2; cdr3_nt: TGTGCCAGCAGTTTAGCGGGAGCCTCCTACAATGAGCAGTTCTTC; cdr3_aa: CASSLAGASYNEQFF
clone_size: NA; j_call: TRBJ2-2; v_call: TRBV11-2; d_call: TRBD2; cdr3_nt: TGTGCCAGCAGCTTAGAAGGACTAGCGGGAGGCACCGGGGAGCTGTTTTTT; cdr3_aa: CASSLEGLAGGTGELFF
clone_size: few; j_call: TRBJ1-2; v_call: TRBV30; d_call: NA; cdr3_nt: TGTGCCTGGATGAAGGGGCAGAACCTTTATAACTATGGCTACACCTTC; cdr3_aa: CAWMKGQNLYNYGYTF
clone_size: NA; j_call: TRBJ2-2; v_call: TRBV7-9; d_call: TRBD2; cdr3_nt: TGTGCCAGCAGTCAGCTAGCGGGAGAAGCCGGGGAGCTGTTTTTT; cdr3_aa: CASSQLAGEAGELFF
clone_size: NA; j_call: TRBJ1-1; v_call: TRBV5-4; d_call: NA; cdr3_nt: TGTGCCAGCAGTACGACAGTGAACACTGAAGCTTTCTTT; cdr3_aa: CASSTTVNTEAFF
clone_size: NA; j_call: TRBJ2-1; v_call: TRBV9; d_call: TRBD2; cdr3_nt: TGTGCCAGCAGCGGGCTAGCGGACAATGAGCAGTTCTTC; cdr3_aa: CASSGLADNEQFF
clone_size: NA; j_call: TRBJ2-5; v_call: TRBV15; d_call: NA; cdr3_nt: TGTGCCACCAGCAGAGCACAGACCCCAGAGACCCAGTACTTC; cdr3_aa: CATSRAQTPETQYF
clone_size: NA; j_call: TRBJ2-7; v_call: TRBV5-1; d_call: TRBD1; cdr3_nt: TGCGCCAGCAGCTTGGTTGCGGACAGGGAAAACGAGCAGTACTTC; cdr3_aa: CASSLVADRENEQYF
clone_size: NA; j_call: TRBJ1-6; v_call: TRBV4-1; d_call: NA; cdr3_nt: TGCGCCAGCAGCCAAGATATCGGGGGAGCGAACTCCTATAATTCACCCCTCCACTTT; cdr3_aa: CASSQDIGGANSYNSPLHF
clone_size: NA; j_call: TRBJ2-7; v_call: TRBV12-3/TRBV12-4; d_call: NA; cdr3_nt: TGTGCCAGCAGTTTCGGCCGGGAATACGAGCAGTACTTC; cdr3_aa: CASSFGREYEQYF
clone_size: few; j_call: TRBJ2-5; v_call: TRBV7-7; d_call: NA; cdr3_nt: TGTGCTAGCAGCCCTATGGGGGCCGCAGAGACCCAGTACTTC; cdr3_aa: CASSPMGAAETQYF
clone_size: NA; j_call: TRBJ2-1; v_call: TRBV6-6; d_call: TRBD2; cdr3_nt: TGTGCCAGCAGTCTCCGTTTGTTGCGTGGGACTAGCGGGAGGGAGAGGTCCTACAATGAGCAGTTCTTC; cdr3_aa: CASSLRLLRGTSGRERSYNEQFF
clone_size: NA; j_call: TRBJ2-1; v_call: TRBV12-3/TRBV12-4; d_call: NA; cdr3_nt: TGTGCCAGCAGTTCCCCTAGTACGGGAAGTTTCTTC; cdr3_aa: CASSSPSTGSFF
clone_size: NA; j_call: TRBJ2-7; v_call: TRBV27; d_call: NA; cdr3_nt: TGTGCCAGCAGACGCGGGGACCTAACTACGGGGGAGCAGTACTTC; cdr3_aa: CASRRGDLTTGEQYF
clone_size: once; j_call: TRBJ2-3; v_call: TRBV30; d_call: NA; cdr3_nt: TGTGCCTGGAGGGGACTGACTAGCACAGATACGCAGTATTTT; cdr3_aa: CAWRGLTSTDTQYF
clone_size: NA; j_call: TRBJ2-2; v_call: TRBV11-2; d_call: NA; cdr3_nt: TGTGCCAGTTTCGTACGGGAGACCGGGGAGCTGTTTTTT; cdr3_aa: CASFVRETGELFF
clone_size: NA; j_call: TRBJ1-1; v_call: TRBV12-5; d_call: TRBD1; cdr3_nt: TGTGCTAGTGGTTTAGGACAGGGGGCTGAAGCTTTCTTT; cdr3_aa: CASGLGQGAEAFF
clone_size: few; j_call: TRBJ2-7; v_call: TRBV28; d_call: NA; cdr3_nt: TGTGCCAGCAGCATGGCAGGGCTCTACGAGCAGTACTTC; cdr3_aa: CASSMAGLYEQYF
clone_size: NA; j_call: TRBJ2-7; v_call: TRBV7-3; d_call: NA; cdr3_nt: TGTGCCAGCAGTCCGATAGCTAGCGCCGACGAGCAGTACTTC; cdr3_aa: CASSPIASADEQYF
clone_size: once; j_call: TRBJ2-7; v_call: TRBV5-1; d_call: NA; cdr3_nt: TGCGCCAGCAGCTTGGGGCAGGGGATGAAGTACTTC; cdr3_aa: CASSLGQGMKYF
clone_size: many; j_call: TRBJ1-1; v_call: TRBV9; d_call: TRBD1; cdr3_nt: TGTGCCAGCAGCGCTGGACAGGGAGGCACTGAAGCTTTCTTT; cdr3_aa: CASSAGQGGTEAFF
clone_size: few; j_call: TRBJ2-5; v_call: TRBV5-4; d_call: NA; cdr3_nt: TGTGCCAGCAGCTTGGGTATGCAACAGGTCATGGGGGAGACCCAGTACTTC; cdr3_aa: CASSLGMQQVMGETQYF
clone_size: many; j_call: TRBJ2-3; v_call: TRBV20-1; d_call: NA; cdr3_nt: TGCAGTGCTGGGGGGGCGGCGCAGTATTTT; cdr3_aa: CSAGGAAQYF
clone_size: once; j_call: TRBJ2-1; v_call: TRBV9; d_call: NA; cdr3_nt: TGTGCCAGCAGCAGAGCCTCCTACAATGAGCAGTTCTTC; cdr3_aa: CASSRASYNEQFF
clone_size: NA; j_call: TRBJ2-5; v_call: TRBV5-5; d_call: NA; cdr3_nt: TGTGCCAGCAGCTTGGGACTAGGAGAGACCCAGTACTTC; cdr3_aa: CASSLGLGETQYF
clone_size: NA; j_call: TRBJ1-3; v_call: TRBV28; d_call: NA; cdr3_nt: TGTGCCAGCACCTCAGGGTTATCGGGAAACACCATATATTTT; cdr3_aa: CASTSGLSGNTIYF
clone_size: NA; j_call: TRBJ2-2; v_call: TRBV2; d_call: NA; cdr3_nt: TGTGCCAGCAGAGAGTGGACTTCCACCGGGGAGCTGTTTTTT; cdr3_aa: CASREWTSTGELFF
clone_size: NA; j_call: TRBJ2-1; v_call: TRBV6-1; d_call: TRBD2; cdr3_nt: TGTGCCAGCAGTGAAGGGACTAGCGGGAATGAGCAGTTCTTC; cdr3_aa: CASSEGTSGNEQFF
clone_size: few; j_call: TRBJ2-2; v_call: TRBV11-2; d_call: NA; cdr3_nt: TGTGCCAGCAGCTTAGTATCGGGGTCCGGGGAGCTGTTTTTT; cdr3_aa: CASSLVSGSGELFF